The entry that follows covers one T cell receptor (beta chain) sequence. Its antigen remains unidentified. This table comes from immunoSEQ multiplex PCR, and its TCRdb copy is limited to in-frame clones, with some not included. The sample has approximately 60,000 clones, roughly four fifths seen once. The source of the sample is a study of OX40 agonist ivuxolimab in advanced cancers. Study-wide results and caveats: Among the least clonally expanded were partial responders at 0.1-3.0 mg/kg. Expanded clones were, on average, more numerous among CD8+ T cells than CD4+.

The source was CD4+ or CD8+ T cells sorted from blood, collected in a trial of the OX40 agonist ivuxolimab. The receptor's source is an adult with an advanced solid tumor such as melanoma, head and neck, liver or kidney cancer.

The CDR3 is CASSDRVEGYTF. CDR3 in DNA: TGTGCCAGCAGTGACAGGGTGGAAGGCTACACCTTC. This sequence joins TRBV2 and TRBJ1-2; maybe TRBD1 (5 bases). The germline V and J ends were trimmed by 3 bases and 8 bases, with 10 bases remaining between them. This CDR3 is 12 amino acids long. Germline CDR1 SNHLY, CDR2 FYNNEI.